This TCR beta chain derives from a study of T cell clonotyping in hematopoietic cell transplantation. Regarding the study as a whole: Recipient TCR diversity dropped after transplant; expanded clonotypes rose from day 30 to 180. Without cell sorting, CD4 versus CD8 contributions remain unresolved.

Time point noted: recipient sample about 28 days before transplant, after cytoreduction. Recipient blood drawn about 28 days pretransplant and days 30, 100, 180 after. Germline assignment: CDR1 MGHRA and CDR2 YSYEKL. The ends lost 2 bases at V and 7 bases at J; junction bases unmatched: 10. The CDR3 is made up of 15 amino acids. Profiling relied on immunoSEQ multiplex PCR, and the TCRdb table lists in-frame clones only, not all of them. The sample has around 80,000 clones; 95% to 97% are singletons. Comment on this clone: The antigen is undetermined.

This chain links TRBV4-1 with TRBJ1-1; 7 bases are shared with TRBD1. This TCR derives from a woman in her 50s with acute myeloid leukemia. Some clones in this sample may be carry-over from other donors' samples. The sequencing used peripheral blood mononuclear cells, collected before stem cell transplant. The CDR3 nucleotides read TGCGCCAGCAGCCAACCTAGGGACAGTCACAGTGAAGCTTTCTTT. This codes for CASSQPRDSHSEAFF.